Shown below are 24 T cell receptor beta chains from a single sample sequenced in a study of kidney transplant recipient with SARS-CoV-2 infection. TCRdb independently ran MiXCR on the reads; one entry per CDR3 protein. The sample holds some 220,000 distinct CDR3 sequences; roughly 26% are singletons and the top ten take about 7%. The sequenced sample was a blood sample, obtained at baseline and on day 111 from a kidney transplant recipient. The receptors shown here come from a male patient aged 25-45 years who had COVID-19 and was a kidney transplant recipient. A subset of T cells may come from the graft donor.

The chain joins TRBV6-2 or TRBV6-3 to TRBJ1-2; no definite D call. This CDR3 comprises 13 residues. Deletions cut 6 bases from V and 2 bases from J, with 10 bases between. Per germline, CDR1 MNHEY and CDR2 SVGEGT. CDR3: CASRRHPNYGYTF. DNA of the CDR3: TGTGCCAGCAGACGTCACCCAAACTATGGCTACACCTTC.

This clonotype has ten or more counts. V gene TRBV5-4 combines with J gene TRBJ1-2, with D hard to call. Germline-derived CDR1 and CDR2 are SGHNT and YYREEE (reference sequence). The CDR3 length is 16 residues. Trimming shortened V by 7 bases and J by 4 bases, and 23 bases separated the two germline ends. Written as DNA, the CDR3 is TGTGCCAGCCCGCACCACGTACCAGGAAAGACCTATGGCTACACCTTC. This codes for CASPHHVPGKTYGYTF.

V gene TRBV2 combines with J gene TRBJ2-2, with 9 nucleotides matching TRBD2. Trimming took 1 base from V and 5 from J; bases not matched to a gene: 8. Germline CDR1 is SNHLY and CDR2 is FYNNEI. The CDR3 consists of 17 residues. This chain's CDR3 is CASSEDGLAGRTGELFF. The CDR3 nucleotides read TGTGCCAGCAGTGAAGACGGCCTAGCGGGAAGAACCGGGGAGCTGTTTTTT.

Details on this clonotype: This may stem from a read error, because a much larger clone lies one nucleotide away. This rearrangement joins TRBV12-3 or TRBV12-4 to TRBJ2-4, with D uncertain. The length of the CDR3 is 15 residues. V lost 6 bases and J lost 15, with 27 bases in between. The CDR3 region is CASSSSSIPPYERYF. CDR3 in DNA: TGTGCCAGCAGCTCCTCCAGCATACCTCCCTACGAGCGGTACTTC.

For this clonotype: A much larger clone lies one base from this, so it may be a read error. This chain links TRBV7-2 with TRBJ2-7, with D possibly TRBD2 on 6 matching bases. The CDR3 contains 14 residues. Germline values: CDR1 SGHTA, CDR2 FQGNSA. CDR3 DNA sequence: TGTGCCATTCCCATCGGGCTAGCGTCCTACGAGCAGTGCTTC. Protein sequence: CAIPIGLASYEQCF.

This clonotype occurred many times. The chain employs TRBV6-6 and TRBJ1-2; D gene ambiguous. The CDR3 totals 17 residues. CDR1 MNHNY and CDR2 SVGAGI come from the germline V gene (reference sequence). Deletions cut 5 bases from V and 4 bases from J, with 23 bases between. The CDR3 region has the DNA TGTGCCAGCAGTGTAGTTAAAGGTGGGAGAAAGACCTATGGCTACACCTTC. It codes for CASSVVKGGRKTYGYTF.

This clonotype was observed many times. This rearrangement joins TRBV12-2 to TRBJ1-2. TRBV12-2 is flagged as a pseudogene. This CDR3 is built from 17 residues. CDR3 nucleotide sequence: TGTGCAAGTCGCCCTTATCAGACTCCACGAAAGACCTATGGCTACACCTTC. It translates to CASRPYQTPRKTYGYTF.

A word on this clonotype: A much larger clonotype is one base distant, so this may be a read error. This sequence joins TRBV25-1 and TRBJ1-2; a possible D gene is TRBD1 (6 bases). V was trimmed by 6 bases and J by 8 bases, leaving 16 bases between them. The CDR3 has 13 residues. Germline assignment: CDR1 MGHDK and CDR2 SYGVNS. The CDR3 DNA follows: TGTGCCAGCAGCTTCGGGCGAGGGGGGGGCTACACCTTC. This translates into CASSFGRGGGYTF.

This clonotype was observed at least ten times. V usage is TRBV7-4 and J usage is TRBJ1-2; no clear D gene. V was clipped by 4 bases and J by 4 bases, with 22 bases between them. Germline loops: CDR1 SGHVT, CDR2 SQSDAQ. The CDR3 is 17 amino acids. Written as DNA, the CDR3 is TGTGCCAGCAGCTCTGAGGTTTCAGCTCGAAAGACCTATGGCTACACCTTC. Translated: CASSSEVSARKTYGYTF.

Points on this clonotype: With a much larger clone just one base away, this may be a read error. The chain combines TRBV7-1 with TRBJ1-2; D not resolved. TRBV7-1 is placed among ORFs of uncertain function. V was pared by 5 bases and J by 4 bases, with 23 bases between. There are 17 residues in the CDR3. The CDR3 region is CASSHAFHEGKTYGYTF. The DNA of the CDR3 is TGTGCCAGCAGCCATGCTTTTCACGAGGGAAAGACCTATGGCTACACCTTC.

In this sample, this clonotype turned up many times. V is TRBV2 and J is TRBJ2-2, with D unresolved. Trimming stripped 6 bases from V and 7 bases from J, with 12 bases between. CDR3 length equals 13 residues. Per the germline V gene, CDR1 is SNHLY and CDR2 is FYNNEI. Written as DNA, the CDR3 is TGTGCCAGCAGACAAGGAGCAGTCGGGGAGCTGTTTTTT. Protein: CASRQGAVGELFF.

This clonotype was seen ten or more times. The chain employs TRBV20-1 and TRBJ1-5; weak D call: TRBD1 (6 bases). From germline, CDR1 is DFQATT and CDR2 SNEGSKA (reference sequence). This CDR3 has 14 residues. V was clipped by 3 bases and J by 0 bases, with 9 bases between them. The CDR3 bases are TGCAGTGCTAGTTCCAGGGGTAGCAATCAGCCCCAGCATTTT. This encodes CSASSRGSNQPQHF.

Notes on this clonotype: A clone one base away is much larger, so this may be a read error. The chain combines TRBV24-1 with TRBJ2-5; 15 bases are shared with TRBD2. CDR3 length: 17 amino acids. Looked up from germline, CDR1 is KGHDR and CDR2 is SFDVKD. The CDR3 sequence: CAASGTSGRRPQETQYF. The CDR3 nucleotides read TGTGCCGCCAGCGGGACTAGCGGGAGGCGACCCCAAGAGACCCAGTACTTC.

This clonotype was detected many times. The chain employs TRBV4-3 and TRBJ1-2; no clear D. The CDR3 contains 17 residues. Trimming removed 3 bases at V and 4 bases at J, with 21 bases between. CDR1 and CDR2 (germline): LGHNA, YSLEER. CDR3 bases: TGCGCCAGCAGCCACTTGGCAGGACGTCGAAAGACCTATGGCTACACCTTC. This translates into CASSHLAGRRKTYGYTF.

This clonotype showed up many times. This chain joins TRBV8-2 and TRBJ1-2. TRBV8-2 is a listed pseudogene. The CDR3 is made up of 16 amino acids. The CDR3 DNA sequence: TGTGGCAGTCCTATGTATGATAGCCGAAAGACCTATGGCTACACCTTC. It codes for CGSPMYDSRKTYGYTF.

Remarks on this clonotype: A clone one base away is much larger, so this may be a read error. This chain uses TRBV29-1 with TRBJ2-5; D is unresolved. There are 15 residues in the CDR3. Germline CDR1 reads SQVTM; CDR2 reads ANQGSEA. CDR3 residues: CSVEDKLLGGYEQHF. CDR3 DNA sequence: TGCAGCGTTGAAGATAAACTGCTCGGCGGCTACGAGCAGCACTTC.

In this sample, this clonotype turned up many times. The chain employs TRBV28 and TRBJ1-1; D perhaps matches TRBD1 (5 bases). The CDR3 covers 14 residues. Germline CDR1 is MDHEN and CDR2 is SYDVKM. Trimming cost V 3 bases and J 4 bases, with 12 bases left between them. CDR3 DNA: TGTGCCAGCAGTTTGCAGGGTTCGGCCACTGAAGCTTTCTTT. Translating it yields CASSLQGSATEAFF.

A remark on this clonotype: A much larger clone differs from this one at a single base, so this may be a read error. The chain joins TRBV14 to TRBJ2-7; maybe TRBD1 (6 bases). The CDR3 contains 15 residues. CDR1 is SGHDN, CDR2 FVKESK, per germline. The CDR3 region has the DNA TGTGGCAGCAGCTCCCGGCAGGGGAAACAATACGAGCAGTACTTC. Protein: CGSSSRQGKQYEQYF.

This clonotype was counted ten times or more. The rearrangement uses TRBV10-3 and TRBJ1-5, with 7 bases aligning to TRBD1. The J segment lost 3 bases and the V segment lost 9 bases, leaving 5 bases of the junction unmatched. The CDR3 runs to 13 residues. The germline V gene has CDR1 ENHRY and CDR2 SYGVKD. Here the CDR3 reads CAIKQGYNQPQHF. The CDR3 nucleotides read TGTGCCATTAAACAGGGGTACAATCAGCCCCAGCATTTT.

Regarding this clonotype: This may be a read error: a much more frequent sequence differs by one nucleotide. The chain's CDR3 is CASGDRVGTGTQYF. CDR3 nucleotides: TGTGCCAGCGGGGACAGGGTGGGCACAGGTACGCAGTATTTT. V gene TRBV6-2 or TRBV6-3 combines with J gene TRBJ2-3; TRBD1 matches at 9 bases. Germline CDR1 MNHEY, CDR2 SVGEGT. CDR3 size: 14 residues.

This clonotype was seen a few times. Being one base from a much bigger clone, this may be a read error. The chain uses TRBV27 and TRBJ1-5; 7 nucleotides agree with TRBD1. The CDR3 consists of 14 residues. Germline CDR1 is MNHEY and CDR2 is SMNVEV (reference sequence). The CDR3 nucleotides read TGTGCCAGCAGTTTAGCAGGGGGTAATCGGCCCCAGCATTTT. This sequence encodes CASSLAGGNRPQHF.

This clonotype was detected many times. V is TRBV6-5 and J is TRBJ1-2, with D hard to call. The V end lost 4 bases, the J end lost 4 bases, and 22 bases lay between the germline ends. From germline, CDR1 is MNHEY and CDR2 SVGAGI. The CDR3 is 17 residues long. This CDR3 is CASSLKKECRKTYGYTF. The CDR3 DNA reads as TGTGCCAGCAGTTTGAAGAAGGAATGTAGAAAGACCTATGGCTACACCTTC.

This clonotype was seen many times. The V gene is TRBV7-2, the J gene TRBJ2-7, with D possibly being TRBD1 (7 bases). Trimming took off 5 bases at V and 9 bases at J, with 20 bases between the two ends. CDR1 SGHTA and CDR2 FQGNSA come from the germline V gene. The CDR3 runs to 14 residues. The CDR3 spells CASSGAGQSSRQYF. In DNA form, the CDR3 reads TGTGCCAGCAGCGGGGCGGGACAGTCATCCCGGCAGTACTTC.

This clonotype was seen repeatedly, ten times or more. At one end the junction does not follow the germline gene, possibly because of a read error. The chain joins TRBV20-1 to TRBJ2-2; D possibly corresponds to TRBD2 (5 bases). The CDR3 is 16 amino acids. Germline CDR1 and CDR2: DFQATT and SNEGSKA (reference sequence). DNA for the CDR3: TGCAGTGCTAGAGATCGGAGCCGCGGAGGCACCGAGGAGCTGTTTTTT. Translated: CSARDRSRGGTEELFF.